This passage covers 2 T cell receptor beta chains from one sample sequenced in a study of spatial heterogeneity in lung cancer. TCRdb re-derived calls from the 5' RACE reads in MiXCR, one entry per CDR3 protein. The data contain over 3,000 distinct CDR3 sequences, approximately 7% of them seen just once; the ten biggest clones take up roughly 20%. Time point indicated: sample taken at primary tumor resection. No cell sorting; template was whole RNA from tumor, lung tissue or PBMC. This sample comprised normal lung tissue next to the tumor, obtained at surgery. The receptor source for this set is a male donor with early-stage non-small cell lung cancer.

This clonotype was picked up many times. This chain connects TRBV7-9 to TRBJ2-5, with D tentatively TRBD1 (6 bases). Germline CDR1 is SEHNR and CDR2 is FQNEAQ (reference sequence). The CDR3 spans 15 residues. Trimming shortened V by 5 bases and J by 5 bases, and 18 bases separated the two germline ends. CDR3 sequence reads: CASSVLGAPLETQYF. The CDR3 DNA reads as TGTGCCAGCAGCGTATTGGGGGCCCCCCTGGAGACCCAGTACTTC.

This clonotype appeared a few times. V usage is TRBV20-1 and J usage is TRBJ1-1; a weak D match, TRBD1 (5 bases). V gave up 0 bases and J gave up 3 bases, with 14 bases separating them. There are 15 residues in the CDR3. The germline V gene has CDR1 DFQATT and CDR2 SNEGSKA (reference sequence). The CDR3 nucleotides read TGCAGTGCTAGAGATCGGGGCAGGGCGTACACTGAAGCTTTCTTT. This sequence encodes CSARDRGRAYTEAFF.